This T cell receptor beta chain emerged from a study of CD8 T cells in ankylosing spondylitis (dated by TCRdb to 2015 to 2018). Turning to the overall study: The study set out to find disease-linked TCR variants by profiling T cell receptor beta repertoires in ankylosing spondylitis patients and healthy donors. Peripheral blood was sampled, and synovial fluid was additionally collected from ankylosing spondylitis patients. In total, the full study cohort was made up of some 110 healthy donors and 25 ankylosing spondylitis patients.

Sequencing used an Illumina HiSeq 2500. Quantitative 5'-RACE with molecular barcodes was the method used to prepare the TCR beta libraries. In the paper's pipeline: Disease-linked TCR variants were identified with a new computational method built on a probabilistic model of VDJ rearrangement. TCRdb cleaned the public reads at Q25 with fastp, built clones with MiXCR and kept in-frame beta chains. Here each entry gathers all rows of one CDR3 protein and keeps the most common genes and DNA. TCRdb, not the original authors, processed these V and J calls. For this sample the table gives 750,000 to 850,000 distinct CDR3 sequences, of which around 11% were detected only once. Jointly, the top ten make up around 0.51% of the sample. The study at large found these results: A TCR beta motif made up of eight highly homologous amino acid variants appeared to be characteristic of blood from ankylosing spondylitis patients. Some motif variants were previously reported in synovial fluid and blood of reactive arthritis patients, suggesting common disease-initiation mechanisms. The disease-linked clones had a CD8+ phenotype and were found at relatively low frequencies in peripheral blood. The disease-linked clones were reported as significantly enriched in matched synovial fluid samples from ankylosing spondylitis patients.

Worth noting for this clonotype: Its antigen is unknown. Base qualities are not recorded, but no much larger clone differs from it by a single base.

The clonotype was recovered from a male donor with ankylosing spondylitis. The sample was blood, either unsorted or a sorted T cell fraction (not recorded which).

The DNA sequence is as follows: TGTGCCAGCAGGGTTGGAGAGGGCCCGAACACCGGGGAGCTGTTTTTT. Translated, it reads CASRVGEGPNTGELFF. This sequence uses TRBV2 and TRBJ2-2; the D gene is possibly TRBD2, with 5 bases matching. The germline V gene yields SNHLY for CDR1 and FYNNEI for CDR2. V loses 6 bases of germline sequence and J loses 0 bases, and the interval between the two ends is 14 bases. Including cysteine and phenylalanine, the CDR3 has 16 amino acids. Only the CDR3 region is kept as DNA, spanning 48 bases read in frame from base 1.